Included here is one T cell receptor beta chain sequence, with context. These data come from a study of blood T cell repertoires in COVID-19. Across the study: The study drew acute and convalescent COVID-19 samples from the United States, Italy and Spain. Sample material is recorded as cDNA or gDNA derived from T cells, B-cell-depleted T cells, or PBMCs.

In the authors' methods: Cell counts per sample came from amplifying reference gene primers. Sequenced by immunoSEQ multiplex PCR; TCRdb stores in-frame clones only, minus some. V and J calls and clone size are copied from that table; D and trimming were computed from the DNA. The data contain about 150,000 clones, around three quarters of them singletons. Germline CDR1 and CDR2: KGHSH and LQKENI. The CDR3 contains 13 residues. V was trimmed by 2 bases and J by 6 bases, leaving 10 bases between them. The chain couples TRBV18 to TRBJ1-2, with D perhaps TRBD1 (5 bases). Specimen: peripheral blood. The TCR originated in a man at least 80 years old with acute or convalescent COVID-19. Written as DNA, the CDR3 is TGTGCCAGCTCACCAGGGGGAGGCGATGGCTACACCTTC. This encodes CASSPGGGDGYTF. The entire variable domain, with the rest obtained from reference TRBV18 and TRBJ1-2, is as follows: NAGVMQNPRHLVRRRGQEARLRCSPMKGHSHVYWYRQLPEEGLKFMVYLQKENIIDESGMPKERFSAEFPKEGPSILRIQQVVRGDSAAYFCASSPGGGDGYTFGSGTRLTVV.